These 11 T cell receptor beta chains came from one sample sequenced in a study of cytomegalovirus exposure and HLA in healthy donors. The PCR was carried out with 60 Vbeta primers and 13 Jbeta primers. Data came from immunoSEQ multiplex PCR; TCRdb stores just in-frame clones and leaves some out. The table includes approximately 100,000 clones, roughly 80% detected once. The sequenced material came from PBMCs. The origin of the receptors is a man aged 55 to 70 in good health and CMV-seronegative.

The chain couples TRBV2 to TRBJ2-5, with 7 bases aligning to TRBD2. This CDR3 has 13 amino acids. The germline CDR1 and CDR2 sequences are SNHLY and FYNNEI. V dropped 4 bases and J dropped 14; count of bases not matched to a gene: 13. Here the CDR3 DNA reads TGTGCCAGCAGTGTCACTAGCGATTACTCCCGCTACTTC. Protein sequence: CASSVTSDYSRYF.

This clone was seen once. The rearrangement uses TRBV29-1 and TRBJ2-1; D might be TRBD2 (5 bases). Germline lookup yields CDR1 SQVTM and CDR2 ANQGSEA. The V end was cut by 5 bases, the J end by 4 bases, with 21 bases between. The CDR3 loop spans 16 amino acids. In DNA form, the CDR3 reads TGCAGCGTTAGAGGGTTGGATAGCCAATCTTACAATGAGCAGTTCTTC. Its protein product is CSVRGLDSQSYNEQFF.

The chain joins TRBV28 to TRBJ1-2; 8 bases match TRBD1. Trimming at V came to 2 bases and at J to 8 bases, leaving 10 bases not matched to a gene. Germline V gene lookup returns CDR1 MDHEN and CDR2 SYDVKM. The CDR3 consists of 15 residues. The CDR3 DNA is TGTGCCAGCAGTTTAGGGCAGGGGGCCTTCGGAGGCTACACCTTC. Protein product: CASSLGQGAFGGYTF.

The V gene is TRBV6-1, the J gene TRBJ1-3, with 7 bases aligning to TRBD1. This CDR3 has 16 amino acids. CDR1 and CDR2 (germline): MNHNS, SASEGT. J lost 0 bases, V lost 4 bases, and 6 bases had no gene match. The CDR3, as DNA: TGTGCCAGCAGTGGGACAGGAGTGCACTCTGGAAACACCATATATTTT. Protein: CASSGTGVHSGNTIYF.

The chain combines TRBV5-1 with TRBJ2-6; possible D gene TRBD1, 5 bases. The germline V gene encodes CDR1 SGHRS and CDR2 YFSETQ. The CDR3 loop spans 15 amino acids. V lost 5 bases, J lost 0 bases, and 9 bases lay in between. The DNA of the CDR3 is TGCGCCAGCAGGACAGACCTCTCTGGGGCCAACGTCCTGACTTTC. Translated: CASRTDLSGANVLTF.

The chain has TRBV18 and TRBJ2-7; D is undetermined. CDR1 and CDR2 (germline): KGHSH, LQKENI. V was clipped by 5 bases and J by 3 bases, with 5 bases between them. The CDR3 extends over 11 amino acids. The CDR3 here is CASSSNYEQYF. For the CDR3, the DNA is TGTGCCAGCTCATCAAACTACGAGCAGTACTTC.

The chain carries TRBV15 and TRBJ1-4; 7 bases align to TRBD1. The CDR3 has 14 amino acids. J lost 7 bases, V lost 3 bases, and 5 bases had no gene match. Germline loops: CDR1 LNHNV, CDR2 YYDKDF (reference sequence). CDR3 region: CATSREGTAEKLFF. CDR3 DNA: TGTGCCACCAGCAGGGAAGGGACAGCTGAAAAACTGTTTTTT.

This clone was observed a handful of times. The chain uses TRBV4-1 and TRBJ2-1; D is unclear. The ends were cut back, 0 bases at V and 5 bases at J, with 23 bases in the middle. From germline, CDR1 is MGHRA and CDR2 YSYEKL. There are 19 residues in the CDR3. The DNA for the CDR3 is TGCGCCAGCAGCCAAGAGTTAGCCAGCTATTACCCTAGGCACAATGAGCAGTTCTTC. It translates to CASSQELASYYPRHNEQFF.

This chain joins TRBV7-7 and TRBJ2-3; 8 bases line up with TRBD1. V was clipped by 5 bases and J by 5 bases; unmatched bases: 6. The CDR3 has 14 amino acids. In germline, CDR1 is SSHAT, CDR2 FNYEAQ (reference sequence). The CDR3 protein is CASSQTGAEDTQYF. CDR3 in DNA: TGTGCCAGCAGCCAGACAGGGGCGGAAGATACGCAGTATTTT. Drawing the rest from reference TRBV7-7 and TRBJ2-3, the complete variable domain is GAGVSQSPRYKVTKRGQDVTLRCDPISSHATLYWYQQALGQGPEFLTYFNYEAQPDKSGLPSDRFSAERPEGSISTLTIQRTEQRDSAMYRCASSQTGAEDTQYFGPGTRLTVL.

This sequence joins TRBV7-3 and TRBJ2-1; 9 bases agree with TRBD1. Germline trimming cut 2 bases from V and 9 bases from J; bases unmatched to any gene: 11. The length of the CDR3 is 16 residues. From germline, CDR1 is SGHTA and CDR2 FQGTGA. The CDR3 is CASSLSSGTGRREQFF. CDR3 nucleotides: TGTGCCAGCAGCTTATCATCCGGGACAGGGAGGCGTGAGCAGTTCTTC.

This rearrangement joins TRBV10-3 to TRBJ2-3; a possible D gene is TRBD1 (5 bases). Trimming pared 7 bases from V and 0 bases from J, leaving 8 bases between. Germline CDR1 reads ENHRY; CDR2 reads SYGVKD. The CDR3 runs to 13 residues. CDR3 protein: CAIKGNSTDTQYF. The CDR3 bases are TGTGCCATCAAGGGGAATAGCACAGATACGCAGTATTTT.